This TCR beta chain was found in a study of cytomegalovirus exposure and HLA in healthy donors. Turning to the study itself: About 85 million unique TCRs from HLA-typed donors were held in an early release of data.

Trimming removed 8 bases from V and 1 base from J; junction bases left unmatched: 1. This CDR3 comprises 15 residues. Germline V gene data show CDR1 as SGHAT and CDR2 as FQDESV (reference sequence). Points from the study as a whole: Likely technical artifact: a cluster of highly shared sequence variants.

A remark on this clone: Its antigen is as yet unknown.

The PCR ran on 60 Vbeta and 13 Jbeta primers. Repertoires were generated with immunoSEQ multiplex PCR, while TCRdb's copy carries only in-frame clones and drops some. The ten top clones account for over 1%, within a sample of about 160,000 clones. The J gene is TRBJ2-5, the V gene TRBV11-1, with TRBD2 matching 16 bases. Material: PBMCs. The TCR originated in an older woman in good health and CMV-seronegative. In nucleotides, the CDR3 is TGTGCCAGCGGGACTAGCGGGGGGGCCCAAGAGACCCAGTACTTC. Translating gives CASGTSGGAQETQYF.